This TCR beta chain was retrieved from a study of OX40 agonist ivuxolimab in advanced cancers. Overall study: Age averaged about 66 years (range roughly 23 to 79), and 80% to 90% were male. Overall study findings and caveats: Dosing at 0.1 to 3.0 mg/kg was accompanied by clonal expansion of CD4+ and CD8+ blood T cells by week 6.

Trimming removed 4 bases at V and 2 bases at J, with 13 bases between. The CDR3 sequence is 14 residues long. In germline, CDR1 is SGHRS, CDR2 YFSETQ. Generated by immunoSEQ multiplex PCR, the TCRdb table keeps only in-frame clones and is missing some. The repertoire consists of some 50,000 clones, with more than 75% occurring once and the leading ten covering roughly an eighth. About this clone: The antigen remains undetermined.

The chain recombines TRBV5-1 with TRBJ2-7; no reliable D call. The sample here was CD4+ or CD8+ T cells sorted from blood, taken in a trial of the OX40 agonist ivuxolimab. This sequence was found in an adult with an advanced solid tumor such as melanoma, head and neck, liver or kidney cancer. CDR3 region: CASSPAPPTYEQYF. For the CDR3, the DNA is TGCGCCAGCAGCCCGGCGCCCCCTACCTACGAGCAGTACTTC.